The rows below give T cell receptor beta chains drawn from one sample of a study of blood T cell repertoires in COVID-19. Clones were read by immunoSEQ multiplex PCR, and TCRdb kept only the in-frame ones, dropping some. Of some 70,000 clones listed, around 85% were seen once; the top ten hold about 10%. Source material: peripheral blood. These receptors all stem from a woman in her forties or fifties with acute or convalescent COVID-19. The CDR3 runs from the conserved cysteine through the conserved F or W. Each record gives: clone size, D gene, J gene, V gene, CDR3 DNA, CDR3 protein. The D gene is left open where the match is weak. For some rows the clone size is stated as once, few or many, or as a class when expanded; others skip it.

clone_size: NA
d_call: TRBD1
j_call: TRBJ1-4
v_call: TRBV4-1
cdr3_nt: TGCGCCAGCAGCCAAGGCCCTCAGGGGGTAAACCATGAAAAACTGTTTTTT
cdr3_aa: CASSQGPQGVNHEKLFF

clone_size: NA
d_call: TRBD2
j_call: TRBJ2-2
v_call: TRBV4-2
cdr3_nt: TGTGCCAGCAGCCAGCGGGAGCGGGACACCGGGGAGCTGTTTTTT
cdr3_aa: CASSQRERDTGELFF

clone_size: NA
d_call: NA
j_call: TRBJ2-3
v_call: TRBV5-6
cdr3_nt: TGTGCCAGCAGCTACAAAGGCACAGTTGGATACCCTAGCACAGATACGCAGTATTTT
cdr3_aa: CASSYKGTVGYPSTDTQYF

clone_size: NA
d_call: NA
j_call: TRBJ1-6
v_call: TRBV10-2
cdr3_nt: TGCGCCAGCAGTTCCGGGGGATCACCCCTCCACTTT
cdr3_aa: CASSSGGSPLHF

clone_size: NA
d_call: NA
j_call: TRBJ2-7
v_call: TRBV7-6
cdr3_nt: TGTGCCAGCAGCCCTCAGGGCCAAGGGCTGAGTTACGAGCAGTACTTC
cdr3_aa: CASSPQGQGLSYEQYF

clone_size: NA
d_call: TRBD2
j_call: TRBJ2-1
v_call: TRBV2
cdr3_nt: TGTGCCAGCAGTGAGGGTAGCGGGAGGTTGAATGAGCAGTTCTTC
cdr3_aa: CASSEGSGRLNEQFF

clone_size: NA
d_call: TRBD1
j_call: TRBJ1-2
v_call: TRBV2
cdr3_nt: TGTGCCAGCAGCTCCCAAACCGGGACAGTTGGCTACACCTTC
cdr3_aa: CASSSQTGTVGYTF

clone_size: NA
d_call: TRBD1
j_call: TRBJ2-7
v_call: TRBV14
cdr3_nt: TGTGCCAGCAGCCAAGATTCGCGGTTCGGCGGACAGGGCGATCCTTACGAGCAGTACTTC
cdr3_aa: CASSQDSRFGGQGDPYEQYF

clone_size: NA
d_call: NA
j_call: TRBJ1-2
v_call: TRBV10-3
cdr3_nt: TGTGCCATCAGTGAGAGGCAGGGCTATGGCTACACCTTC
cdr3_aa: CAISERQGYGYTF

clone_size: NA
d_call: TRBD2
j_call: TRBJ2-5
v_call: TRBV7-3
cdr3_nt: TGTGCCAGCAGCTCAAAGGGCGGGGGTAGGGAGACCCAGTACTTC
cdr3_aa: CASSSKGGGRETQYF

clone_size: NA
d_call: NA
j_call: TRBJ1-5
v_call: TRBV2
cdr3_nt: TGTGCCAGCAGTGAAGGGTTTGCGGGTCAGCCCCAGCATTTT
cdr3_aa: CASSEGFAGQPQHF

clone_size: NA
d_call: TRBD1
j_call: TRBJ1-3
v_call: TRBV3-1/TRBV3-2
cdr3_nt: TGTGCCAGCAGCCCCCGGGACAGTGGAAACACCATATATTTT
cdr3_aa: CASSPRDSGNTIYF

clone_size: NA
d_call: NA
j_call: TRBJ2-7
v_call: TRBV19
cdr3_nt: TGTGCCAGTAGTATAGGCAGGGGCCACTACGAGCAGTACTTC
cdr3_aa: CASSIGRGHYEQYF

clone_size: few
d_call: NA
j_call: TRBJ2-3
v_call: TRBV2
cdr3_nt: TGTGCCAGCAGTCCCTTTAGCGGACTCACAGATACGCAGTATTTT
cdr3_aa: CASSPFSGLTDTQYF

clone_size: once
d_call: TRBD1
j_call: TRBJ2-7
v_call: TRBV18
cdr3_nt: TGTGCCAGCTCGCTACTCCCCGGGACAGGGTTGTTCGAGCAGTACTTC
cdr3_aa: CASSLLPGTGLFEQYF

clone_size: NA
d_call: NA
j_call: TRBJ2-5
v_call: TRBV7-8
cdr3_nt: TGTGCCAGCAGTCCGCGGGAAATTCCACAAGAGACCCAGTACTTC
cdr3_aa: CASSPREIPQETQYF

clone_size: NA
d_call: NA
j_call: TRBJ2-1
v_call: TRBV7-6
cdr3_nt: TGTGCCAGCAGCTTATCGACAAGCTCCTACAATGAGCAGTTCTTC
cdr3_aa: CASSLSTSSYNEQFF

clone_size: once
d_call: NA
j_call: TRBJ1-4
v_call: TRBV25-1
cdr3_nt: TGTGCCAGCAGTGAATACACAGAAGCTAATGAAAAACTGTTTTTT
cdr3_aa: CASSEYTEANEKLFF

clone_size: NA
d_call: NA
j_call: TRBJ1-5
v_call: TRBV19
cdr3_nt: TGTGCCAGTAGTAAACAGGGAGATAGCAATCAGCCCCAGCATTTT
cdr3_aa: CASSKQGDSNQPQHF

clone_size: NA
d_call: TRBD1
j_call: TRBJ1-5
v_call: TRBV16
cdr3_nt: TGTGCCAGCAGCCAATTCCAGGGGGTGGGCAATCAGCCCCAGCATTTT
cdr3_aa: CASSQFQGVGNQPQHF

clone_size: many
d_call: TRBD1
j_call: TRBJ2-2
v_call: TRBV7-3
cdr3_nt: TGTGCCAGCAGTCCGACGGGAGCCAGGGGGCTTTCCACCGGGGAGCTGTTTTTT
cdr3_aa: CASSPTGARGLSTGELFF

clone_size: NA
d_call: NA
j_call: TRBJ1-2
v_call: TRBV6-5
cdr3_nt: TGTGCCAGCAGTTACTGGGGGCGCGTCTACACCTTC
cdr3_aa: CASSYWGRVYTF

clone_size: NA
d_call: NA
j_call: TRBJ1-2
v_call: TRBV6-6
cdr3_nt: TGTGCCAGCGTCACTGCCCCGTATTCCCTTTATGGCTACACCTTC
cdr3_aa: CASVTAPYSLYGYTF

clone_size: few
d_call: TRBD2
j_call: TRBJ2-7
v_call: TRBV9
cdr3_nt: TGTGCCAGCAGCGTACGGGTAGCGGGGGCTAACGAGCAGTACTTC
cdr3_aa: CASSVRVAGANEQYF

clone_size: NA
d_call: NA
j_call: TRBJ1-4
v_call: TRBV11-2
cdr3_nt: TGTGCCAGCTGCGTGGACCGGGGTTTAAATGAAAAACTGTTTTTT
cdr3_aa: CASCVDRGLNEKLFF

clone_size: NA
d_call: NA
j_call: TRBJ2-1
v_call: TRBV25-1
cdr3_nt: TGTGCCACCGCCCTCAGAGAGCAGTTCTTC
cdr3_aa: CATALREQFF

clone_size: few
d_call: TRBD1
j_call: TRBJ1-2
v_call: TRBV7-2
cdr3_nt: TGTGCCAGCAGCTTTGGGACAGGGCGTGTCTATGGCTACACCTTC
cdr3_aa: CASSFGTGRVYGYTF

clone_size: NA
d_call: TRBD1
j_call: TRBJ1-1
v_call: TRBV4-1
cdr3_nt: TGCGCCAGCAGCCAGGGGGGACAGGGACCTGAAGCTTTCTTT
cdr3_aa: CASSQGGQGPEAFF

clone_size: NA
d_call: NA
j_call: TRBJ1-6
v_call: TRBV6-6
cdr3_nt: TGTGCCAGCAGTTACTGGGCCGGGGGGAATTCACCCCTCCACTTT
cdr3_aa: CASSYWAGGNSPLHF

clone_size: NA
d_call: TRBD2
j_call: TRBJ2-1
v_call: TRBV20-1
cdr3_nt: TGCAGTGCTAGTTTGTTAGCGGGATTCGATGAGCAGTTCTTC
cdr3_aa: CSASLLAGFDEQFF

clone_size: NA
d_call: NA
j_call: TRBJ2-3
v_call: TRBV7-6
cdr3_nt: TGTGCCAGCAGTCGCCGGGGGGCCGACACAGATACGCAGTATTTT
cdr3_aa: CASSRRGADTDTQYF

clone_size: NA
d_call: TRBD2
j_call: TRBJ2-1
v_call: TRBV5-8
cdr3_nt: TGTGCCAGCAGCTTGCGTGCCCTATCCTTAGCGGGGGGGCGGGAGCAGTTCTTC
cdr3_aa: CASSLRALSLAGGREQFF

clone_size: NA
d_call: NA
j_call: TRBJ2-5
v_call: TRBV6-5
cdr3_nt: TGTGCCAGCAGAGAGGCAGGGTACCAAGAGACCCAGTACTTC
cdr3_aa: CASREAGYQETQYF

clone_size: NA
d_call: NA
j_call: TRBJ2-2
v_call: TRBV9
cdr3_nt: TGTGCCAGCAGCCCGGGGACTTACAACACCGGGGAGCTGTTTTTT
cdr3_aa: CASSPGTYNTGELFF

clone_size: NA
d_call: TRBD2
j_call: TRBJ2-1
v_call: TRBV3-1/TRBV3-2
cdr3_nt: TGTGCCAGCAGCCAAGGGGGGGGGTATGAGCAGTTCTTC
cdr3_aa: CASSQGGGYEQFF

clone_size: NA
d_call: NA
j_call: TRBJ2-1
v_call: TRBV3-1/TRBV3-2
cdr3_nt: TGTGCCAGCAGCCAAGACGCGAGCTCCTACAATGAGCAGTTCTTC
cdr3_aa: CASSQDASSYNEQFF

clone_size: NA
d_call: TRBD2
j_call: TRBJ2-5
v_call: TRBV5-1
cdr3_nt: TGCGCCAGCAGCTTGGGACATAGCGGGGGGGCCGGCGAGACCCAGTACTTC
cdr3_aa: CASSLGHSGGAGETQYF

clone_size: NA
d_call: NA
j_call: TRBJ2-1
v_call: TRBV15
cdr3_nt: TGTGCCACCAGCAGAAACAGGGATGAGCAGTTCTTC
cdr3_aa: CATSRNRDEQFF

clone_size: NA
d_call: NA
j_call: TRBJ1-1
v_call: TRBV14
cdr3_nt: TGTGCCAGCAGCCAAGAGTATATAACTGAAGCTTTCTTT
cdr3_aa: CASSQEYITEAFF

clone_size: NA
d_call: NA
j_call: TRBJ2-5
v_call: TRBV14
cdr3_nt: TGTGCCAGCAGCCAAGATAGGGGGGAGACCCAGTACTTC
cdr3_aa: CASSQDRGETQYF

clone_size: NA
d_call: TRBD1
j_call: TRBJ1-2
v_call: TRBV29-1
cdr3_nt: TGCAGCGTTGAAGATGGAGGACAGGGTTATGGCTACACCTTC
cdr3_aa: CSVEDGGQGYGYTF

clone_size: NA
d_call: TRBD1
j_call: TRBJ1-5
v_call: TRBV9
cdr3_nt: TGTGCCAGCAGCCCAGGGGGACCCAGGAGCAATCAGCCCCAGCATTTT
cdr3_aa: CASSPGGPRSNQPQHF

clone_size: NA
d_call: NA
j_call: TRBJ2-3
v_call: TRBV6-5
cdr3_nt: TGTGCCAGCAGTTCCCCGACCAGGATGGATACGCAGTATTTT
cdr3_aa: CASSSPTRMDTQYF

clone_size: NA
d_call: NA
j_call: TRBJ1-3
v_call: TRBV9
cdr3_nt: TGTGCCAGCAGCCCACACCCCGACTCTGGAAACACCATATATTTT
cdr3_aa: CASSPHPDSGNTIYF

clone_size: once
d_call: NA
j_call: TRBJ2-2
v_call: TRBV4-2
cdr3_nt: TGTGCCAGCAGCCCCCAGTCAGGGGTAAATGGGGAGCTGTTTTTT
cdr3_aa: CASSPQSGVNGELFF

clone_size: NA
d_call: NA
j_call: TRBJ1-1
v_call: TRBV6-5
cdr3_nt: TGTGCCAGCAGCTCTCCTCGGGGGGCAGGAGCTTTCTTT
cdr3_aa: CASSSPRGAGAFF

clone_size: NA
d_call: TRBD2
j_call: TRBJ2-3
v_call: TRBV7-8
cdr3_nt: TGTGCCAGCAGCTTAGATTTTGCTAGCGGGATTAAAGATACGCAGTATTTT
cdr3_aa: CASSLDFASGIKDTQYF

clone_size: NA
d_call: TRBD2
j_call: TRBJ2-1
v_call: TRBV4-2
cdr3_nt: TGTGCCAGCAGCCCGAACCAGGGACTAGCCCCCAATGAGCAGTTCTTC
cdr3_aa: CASSPNQGLAPNEQFF

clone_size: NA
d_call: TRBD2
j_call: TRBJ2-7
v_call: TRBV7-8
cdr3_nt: TGTGCCAGCAGCTTAGCCCTAGCGGGAGGGTACGAGCAGTACTTC
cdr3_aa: CASSLALAGGYEQYF

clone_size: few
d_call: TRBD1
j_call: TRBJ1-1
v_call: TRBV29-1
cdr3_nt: TGCAGCGTTGAAAGGCAGGGGGCGTACACTGAAGCTTTCTTT
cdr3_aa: CSVERQGAYTEAFF

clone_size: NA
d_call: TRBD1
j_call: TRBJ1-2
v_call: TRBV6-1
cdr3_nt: TGTGCCAGCAGTGAAGATTACGGGACAGGGTTCTATGGCTACACCTTC
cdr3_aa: CASSEDYGTGFYGYTF